These 14 T cell receptor beta chains originate from one sample sequenced in a study of blood T cell repertoires in COVID-19. Here immunoSEQ multiplex PCR was the method, and the copy in TCRdb shows in-frame clones only, minus some. The sample yields over 200,000 clones, 70% to 90% seen once. Sequencing used PBMCs or T cells enriched from blood (not recorded which). Receptor source: a man in his late teens or twenties who had recovered from COVID-19.

This chain connects TRBV6-1 to TRBJ1-5; the D gene is possibly TRBD1 (5 bases). CDR1 is MNHNS and CDR2 is SASEGT in the germline V gene. This CDR3 is 19 amino acids long. V shed 4 bases and J shed 2 bases, with 24 bases lying between them. The DNA of the CDR3 is TGTGCCAGCAGTGGCCGACAGCCCCTCGGAAGTGTGGGCAATCAGCCCCAGCATTTT. Amino acid sequence: CASSGRQPLGSVGNQPQHF.

This rearrangement joins TRBV5-1 to TRBJ1-6, with D unclear. The germline gives CDR1 SGHRS, CDR2 YFSETQ. This CDR3 has 12 amino acids. V lost 1 base and J lost 10, with 6 bases in between. The CDR3 nucleotides are TGCGCCAGCAGCTTGAATTCGTCACCCCTCCACTTT. This codes for CASSLNSSPLHF.

The chain links TRBV28 to TRBJ2-2; D remains ambiguous. The V gene's germline CDR1 is MDHEN and CDR2 SYDVKM. V gave up 5 bases and J gave up 5 bases, with 6 bases separating them. There are 12 residues in the CDR3. CDR3 sequence (DNA): TGTGCCAGCAGTCTACTGACCGGGGAGCTGTTTTTT. Translating it yields CASSLLTGELFF.

The chain carries TRBV4-1 and TRBJ2-7; 9 positions agree with TRBD1. This CDR3 spans 14 amino acids. The ends lost 5 bases at V and 3 bases at J; junction bases unmatched: 5. CDR1 and CDR2 (germline): MGHRA, YSYEKL. In nucleotides, the CDR3 is TGCGCCAGCAGCACCAAGACAGGGGGCTACGAGCAGTACTTC. Its protein is CASSTKTGGYEQYF.

The chain employs TRBV2 and TRBJ1-1; 7 nucleotides line up with TRBD1. CDR3 size: 12 residues. V lost 6 bases and J lost 6; bases outside the gene matches: 4. The germline gives CDR1 SNHLY, CDR2 FYNNEI. The CDR3 loop reads CASSSGTAEAFF. The CDR3 bases are TGTGCCAGCAGCTCTGGGACAGCTGAAGCTTTCTTT.

This chain uses TRBV3-1 (or the pseudogene TRBV3-2) with TRBJ2-1; 11 bases agree with TRBD2. Germline V gene data show CDR1 as LGHDT and CDR2 as YNNKEL (reference sequence). V shed 4 bases, J shed 6 bases, and the junction held 8 bases outside the gene matches. This CDR3 has 16 residues. In DNA, the CDR3 is TGTGCCAGCAGCCGCCTTTTGACTAGCGGGACCAATGAGCAGTTCTTC. It translates to CASSRLLTSGTNEQFF.

This clone has just one count. The chain employs TRBV5-5 and TRBJ1-5; unclear D gene. This CDR3 region has 15 residues. Germline V CDR1 and CDR2: SGHKS, YYEKEE (reference sequence). Trimming stripped 0 bases from V and 0 bases from J, with 7 bases between. The CDR3 protein is CASSLGINSNQPQHF. The CDR3 bases are TGTGCCAGCAGCTTGGGTATAAATAGCAATCAGCCCCAGCATTTT.

The rearrangement joins TRBV7-9 to TRBJ2-3; D possibly corresponds to TRBD1 (5 bases). Trimming stripped 4 bases from V and 4 bases from J, with 12 bases between. CDR1 and CDR2 from the germline V gene are SEHNR and FQNEAQ (reference sequence). The CDR3 is 14 amino acids. The CDR3 nucleotides are TGTGCCAGCAGCTCGCCGCCAGGGTCAGATACGCAGTATTTT. It codes for CASSSPPGSDTQYF. The variable domain in full, with the rest retrieved from reference TRBV7-9 and TRBJ2-3, is DTGVSQNPRHKITKRGQNVTFRCDPISEHNRLYWYRQTLGQGPEFLTYFQNEAQLEKSRLLSDRFSAERPKGSFSTLEIQRTEQGDSAMYLCASSSPPGSDTQYFGPGTRLTVL.

The V gene is TRBV19, the J gene TRBJ1-1; D possibly corresponds to TRBD1 (6 bases). Per the germline V gene, CDR1 is LNHDA and CDR2 is SQIVND (reference sequence). Trimming removed 7 bases from V and 4 bases from J, with 10 bases in between. The CDR3 runs to 12 residues. The CDR3 is CASMSGATEAFF. The CDR3, as DNA: TGTGCCAGTATGTCAGGGGCCACTGAAGCTTTCTTT.

This chain joins TRBV30 and TRBJ2-1; 10 bases agree with TRBD1. V lost 0 bases to trimming and J lost 7 bases; unmatched junction nucleotides: 6. The CDR3 contains 15 residues. CDR1 and CDR2 (germline): GTSNPN, SVGIG (reference sequence). CDR3 region: CAWSVPGTGANEQFF. The CDR3 nucleotides are TGTGCCTGGAGTGTACCTGGGACAGGGGCTAATGAGCAGTTCTTC.

The V call is TRBV30, the J call TRBJ2-3; 8 bases match TRBD2. J was trimmed by 6 bases and V by 5 bases; bases with no gene match: 10. The CDR3 has 14 amino acids. Germline CDR1 reads GTSNPN; CDR2 reads SVGIG (reference sequence). CDR3 loop: CAWGNSGEVDTQYF. In DNA form, the CDR3 reads TGTGCCTGGGGTAATAGCGGGGAAGTTGATACGCAGTATTTT. Based on the CDR3 plus reference TRBV30 and TRBJ2-3, the full variable domain is SQTIHQWPATLVQPVGSPLSLECTVEGTSNPNLYWYRQAAGRGLQLLFYSVGIGQISSEVPQNLSASRPQDRQFILSSKKLLLSDSGFYLCAWGNSGEVDTQYFGPGTRLTVL.

The V call is TRBV4-1, the J call TRBJ1-2, with D perhaps matching TRBD1 (5 bases). V dropped 0 bases and J dropped 2 bases, with 13 bases sitting between them. The CDR3 is made up of 16 amino acids. Germline assignment: CDR1 MGHRA and CDR2 YSYEKL. The CDR3 DNA is TGCGCCAGCAGCCAAGATGCTAACAGGCTAAACTATGGCTACACCTTC. Its translation: CASSQDANRLNYGYTF.

This clone was recorded once. The rearrangement links TRBV2 to TRBJ2-5; 8 nucleotides agree with TRBD1. The CDR3 spans 15 residues. Germline CDR1 SNHLY, CDR2 FYNNEI. The V gene end was trimmed by 7 bases and the J gene end by 4 bases; junction bases not matched to a gene: 11. The CDR3 DNA is TGTGCCAGCAAGATGACAGGGGAACGTAGAGAGACCCAGTACTTC. Translating gives CASKMTGERRETQYF.

The chain recombines TRBV5-1 with TRBJ2-1, with 10 nucleotides matching TRBD2. The germline V gene encodes CDR1 SGHRS and CDR2 YFSETQ. The CDR3 has 15 amino acids. Trimming took 0 bases from V and 8 from J; bases not matched to a gene: 5. CDR3 residues: CASSLVASGSDEQFF. CDR3 sequence (DNA): TGCGCCAGCAGCTTGGTAGCTAGCGGGAGCGATGAGCAGTTCTTC.